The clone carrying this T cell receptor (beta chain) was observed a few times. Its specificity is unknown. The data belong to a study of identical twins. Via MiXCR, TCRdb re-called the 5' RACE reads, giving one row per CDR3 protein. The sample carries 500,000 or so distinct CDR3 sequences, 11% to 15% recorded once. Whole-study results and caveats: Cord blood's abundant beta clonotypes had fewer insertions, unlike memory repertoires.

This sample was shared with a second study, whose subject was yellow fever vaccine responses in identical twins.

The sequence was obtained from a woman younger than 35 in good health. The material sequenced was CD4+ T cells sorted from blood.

The CDR3 is CASSPSGQRETQYF. Written as DNA, the CDR3 is TGTGCCAGCAGCCCCTCGGGTCAGCGGGAGACCCAGTACTTC. V is TRBV7-3 and J is TRBJ2-5; tentative D call: TRBD2 (5 bases). The CDR3 is made up of 14 amino acids. The germline V gene encodes CDR1 SGHTA and CDR2 FQGTGA. Trimming cost V 5 bases and J 5 bases, with 15 bases left between them.